This T cell receptor beta chain was retrieved from a study of beta chain features in type 1 diabetes. Every isolated RNA sample was fully reverse transcribed, so sequencing captured expressed TCRB transcripts. Data came from immunoSEQ multiplex PCR; TCRdb stores just in-frame clones and leaves some out. The sample lists about 360,000 clones, roughly 12% seen once, with over 0.008% in the top ten. Trimming left V 0 bases short and J 0 bases short, with 9 bases between. Germline assignment: CDR1 SGDLS and CDR2 YYNGEE. There are 15 residues in the CDR3. The study, taken as a whole, reports: Moderate yet significant TCRB CDR3 shortening was seen in Type 1 diabetes patients in all four CD4+ subsets. For patients, the naive, central memory and Treg TCRB repertoires appeared more alike than for healthy donors.

A remark on this clone: The antigen is unknown.

V usage is TRBV9 and J usage is TRBJ1-1, with D possibly matching TRBD1 (5 bases). Sample: naive CD4+ T cells from blood. The TCR originated in a woman aged 18-30 years with type 1 diabetes. CDR3 nucleotide sequence: TGTGCCAGCAGCGTAGATAACAGGATGAACACTGAAGCTTTCTTT. It translates to CASSVDNRMNTEAFF.